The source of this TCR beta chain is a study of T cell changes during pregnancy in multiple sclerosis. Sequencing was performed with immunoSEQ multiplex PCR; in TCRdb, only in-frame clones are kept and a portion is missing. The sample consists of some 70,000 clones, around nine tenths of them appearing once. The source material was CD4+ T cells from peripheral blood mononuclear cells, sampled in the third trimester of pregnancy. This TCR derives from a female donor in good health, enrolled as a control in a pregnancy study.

CDR3 nucleotide sequence: TGTGCCAGCAGCCTAGGACAGGGCTCTAGCTATGGCTACACCTTC. Translated, it gives CASSLGQGSSYGYTF. The gene calls are TRBV5-4 and TRBJ1-2; 8 bases are shared with TRBD1. This CDR3 contains 15 residues. Germline V gene data show CDR1 as SGHNT and CDR2 as YYREEE (reference sequence). Trimming cost V 4 bases and J 4 bases; bases outside gene matches: 9.